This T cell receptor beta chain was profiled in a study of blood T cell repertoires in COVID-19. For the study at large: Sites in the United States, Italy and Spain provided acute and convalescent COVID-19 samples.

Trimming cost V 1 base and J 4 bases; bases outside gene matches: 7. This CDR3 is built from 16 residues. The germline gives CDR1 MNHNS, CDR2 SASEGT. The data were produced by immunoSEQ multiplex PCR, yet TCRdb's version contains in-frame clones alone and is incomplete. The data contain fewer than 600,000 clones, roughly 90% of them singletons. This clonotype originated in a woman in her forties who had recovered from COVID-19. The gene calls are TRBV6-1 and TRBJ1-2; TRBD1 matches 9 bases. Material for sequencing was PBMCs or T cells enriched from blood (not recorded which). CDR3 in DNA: TGTGCCAGCAGTGAAGTGGGGGACAGGGCGGTCTATGGCTACACCTTC. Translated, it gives CASSEVGDRAVYGYTF.